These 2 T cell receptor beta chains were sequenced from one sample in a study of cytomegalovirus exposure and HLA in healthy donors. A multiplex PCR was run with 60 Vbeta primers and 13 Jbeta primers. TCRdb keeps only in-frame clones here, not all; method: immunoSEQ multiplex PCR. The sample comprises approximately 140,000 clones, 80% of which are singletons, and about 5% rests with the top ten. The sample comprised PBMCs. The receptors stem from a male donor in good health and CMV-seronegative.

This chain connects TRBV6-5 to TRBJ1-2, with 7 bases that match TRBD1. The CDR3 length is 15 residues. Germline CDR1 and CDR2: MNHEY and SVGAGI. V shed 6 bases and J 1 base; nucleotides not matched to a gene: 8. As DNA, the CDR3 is TGTGCCAGCAGGTCCCCGACAGGGAGTAACTATGGCTACACCTTC. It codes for CASRSPTGSNYGYTF.

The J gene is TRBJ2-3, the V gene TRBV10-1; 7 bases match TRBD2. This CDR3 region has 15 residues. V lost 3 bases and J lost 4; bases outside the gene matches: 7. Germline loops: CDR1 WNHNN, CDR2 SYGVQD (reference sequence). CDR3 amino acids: CASSESGDGSDTQYF. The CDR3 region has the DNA TGCGCCAGCAGTGAAAGCGGGGATGGATCAGATACGCAGTATTTT.